A selection of T cell receptor beta chains follows, all from one sample in a study of neurological immune-mediated disorders. TCRdb re-called the 5' RACE reads with MiXCR, one entry per CDR3 protein. In the table there are approximately 46,000 distinct CDR3 sequences, roughly 3% of which are singletons. Material: PBMCs. These receptors were collected from a woman aged 45-60 years with multiple sclerosis. Each CDR3 is given without its conserved first and last residue. D genes are given only for firm matches.

d_call j_call v_call cdr3_aa
NA TRBJ2-3 TRBV5-1 ASSLGLGTDTQY
NA TRBJ2-2 TRBV6-5 ASSGTPGLIATGELF
TRBD2 TRBJ2-1 TRBV20-1 SAYSGRDYNEQF
NA TRBJ2-1 TRBV11-2 ASSYPRISSYNEQF
NA TRBJ1-2 TRBV20-1 SAHHGSIYGYT
NA TRBJ2-5 TRBV3-1 ASSQRAGTAQIY
TRBD2 TRBJ2-7 TRBV20-1 SAREAGEGEQY
NA TRBJ2-1 TRBV30 AWSLIPSSYNEQF
NA TRBJ2-3 TRBV5-1 ASSLPADRATDTQY
TRBD2 TRBJ2-1 TRBV20-1 SAPRSGGAVEQF
NA TRBJ2-6 TRBV27 ASSPNRVLGANVLT
TRBD2 TRBJ2-3 TRBV10-3 AIRQAGDPPDTQY
NA TRBJ1-5 TRBV10-3 AITRGPDQPQH
TRBD2 TRBJ2-5 TRBV7-8 ASSLGASGGPSGETQY
TRBD1 TRBJ2-4 TRBV5-6 ASSLGQGAAIQY
TRBD2 TRBJ2-2 TRBV5-6 ASSSPAGADTGELF
NA TRBJ1-2 TRBV29-1 SVDRNYGYT
TRBD2 TRBJ2-1 TRBV4-1 ASRPSGRNEQF
TRBD2 TRBJ2-1 TRBV7-3 ASSSSGGYNEQF
TRBD2 TRBJ2-2 TRBV7-2 ASRSASGRNTGELF
NA TRBJ1-1 TRBV27 ASSLVGVGTEAF
NA TRBJ2-2 TRBV10-2 ASHSRGGGAGELF
TRBD1 TRBJ1-3 TRBV7-9 ASSSTGGDGNTIY
TRBD1 TRBJ1-1 TRBV20-1 SASAGTGGPEAF
NA TRBJ1-1 TRBV5-1 ASSLDTDNTEAF
NA TRBJ1-2 TRBV6-6 ASLSEGVGYGYT
TRBD2 TRBJ2-7 TRBV5-1 ASSFGGREGPHEQY
NA TRBJ2-3 TRBV7-9 ASSFRLPSTDTQY
NA TRBJ2-7 TRBV5-1 ASSISGTGLATSSYEQY
TRBD2 TRBJ2-3 TRBV20-1 SSGLAGVGTDTQY
TRBD1 TRBJ2-2 TRBV5-1 ASSLEGSPRGRNTGELF
NA TRBJ1-6 TRBV24-1 ATSVSGSSYNSPLH
TRBD2 TRBJ2-7 TRBV28 ASSLEISGRAGHEQY
TRBD2 TRBJ2-1 TRBV9 ASSVAPTASGGGEQF
TRBD2 TRBJ2-1 TRBV3-1 ASSRALSGRATLEQF
NA TRBJ2-2 TRBV4-1 ASSQGSRAVNTGELF
TRBD2 TRBJ2-1 TRBV7-9 ASSLAGGSGSNEQF
NA TRBJ2-1 TRBV27 ASQPDGLGSYNEQF
TRBD2 TRBJ2-7 TRBV11-2 ASTFRLAEYEQY
NA TRBJ1-1 TRBV3-1 ASSQGLANTEAF
NA TRBJ2-1 TRBV7-8 ASSLAGTVGNEQF